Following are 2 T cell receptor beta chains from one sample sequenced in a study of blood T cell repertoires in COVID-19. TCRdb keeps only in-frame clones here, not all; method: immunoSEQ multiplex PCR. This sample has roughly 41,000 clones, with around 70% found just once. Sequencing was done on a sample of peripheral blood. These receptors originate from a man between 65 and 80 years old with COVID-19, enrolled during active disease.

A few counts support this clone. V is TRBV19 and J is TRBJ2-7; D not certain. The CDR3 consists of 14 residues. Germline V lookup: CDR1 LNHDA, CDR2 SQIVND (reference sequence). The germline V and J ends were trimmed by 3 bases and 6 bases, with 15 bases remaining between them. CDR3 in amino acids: CASSIYNSLGEQYF. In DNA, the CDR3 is TGTGCCAGTAGTATCTATAACAGTCTCGGCGAGCAGTACTTC.

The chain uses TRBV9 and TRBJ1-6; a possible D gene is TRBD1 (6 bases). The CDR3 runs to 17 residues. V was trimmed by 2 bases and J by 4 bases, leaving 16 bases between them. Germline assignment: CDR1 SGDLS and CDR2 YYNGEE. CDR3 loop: CASSVSRGGAYNSPLHF. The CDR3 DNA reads TGTGCCAGCAGCGTCTCCCGGGGGGGCGCTTATAATTCACCCCTCCACTTT.